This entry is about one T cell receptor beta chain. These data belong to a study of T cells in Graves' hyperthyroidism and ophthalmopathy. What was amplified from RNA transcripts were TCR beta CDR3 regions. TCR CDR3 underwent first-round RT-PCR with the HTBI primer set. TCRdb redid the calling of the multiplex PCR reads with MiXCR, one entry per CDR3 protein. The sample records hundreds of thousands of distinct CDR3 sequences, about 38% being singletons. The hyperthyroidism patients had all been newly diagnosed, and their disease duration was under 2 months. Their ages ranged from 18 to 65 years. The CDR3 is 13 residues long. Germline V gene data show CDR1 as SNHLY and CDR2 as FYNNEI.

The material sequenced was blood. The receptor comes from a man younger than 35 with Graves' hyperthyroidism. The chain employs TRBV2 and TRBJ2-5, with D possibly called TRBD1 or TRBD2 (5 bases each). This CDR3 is CASGLFGAGTQYF. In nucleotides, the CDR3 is TGTGCTAGTGGTCTCTTCGGGGCGGGGACCCAGTACTTC.